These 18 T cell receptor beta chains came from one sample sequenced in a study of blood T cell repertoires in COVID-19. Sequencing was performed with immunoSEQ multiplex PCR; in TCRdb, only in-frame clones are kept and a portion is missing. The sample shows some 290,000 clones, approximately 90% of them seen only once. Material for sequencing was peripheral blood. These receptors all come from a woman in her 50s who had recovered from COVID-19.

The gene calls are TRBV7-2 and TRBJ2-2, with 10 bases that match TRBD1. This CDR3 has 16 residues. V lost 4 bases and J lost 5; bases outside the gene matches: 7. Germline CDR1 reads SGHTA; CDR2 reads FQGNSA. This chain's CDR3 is CASSSRQGALTGELFF. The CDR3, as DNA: TGTGCCAGCAGCTCCCGACAGGGGGCTCTGACCGGGGAGCTGTTTTTT.

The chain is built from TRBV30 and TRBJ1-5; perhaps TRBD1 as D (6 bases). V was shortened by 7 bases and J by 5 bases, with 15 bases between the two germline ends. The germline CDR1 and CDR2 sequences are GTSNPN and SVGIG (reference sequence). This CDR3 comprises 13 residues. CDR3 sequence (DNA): TGTGCCTCCTCCAGGGACACCTATCAGCCCCAGCATTTT. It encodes CASSRDTYQPQHF.

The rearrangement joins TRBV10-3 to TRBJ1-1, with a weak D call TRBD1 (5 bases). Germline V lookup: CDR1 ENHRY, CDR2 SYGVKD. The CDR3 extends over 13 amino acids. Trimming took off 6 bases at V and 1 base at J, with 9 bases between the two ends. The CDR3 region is CAIRDTGNTEAFF. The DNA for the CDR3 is TGTGCCATCAGGGATACAGGGAACACTGAAGCTTTCTTT.

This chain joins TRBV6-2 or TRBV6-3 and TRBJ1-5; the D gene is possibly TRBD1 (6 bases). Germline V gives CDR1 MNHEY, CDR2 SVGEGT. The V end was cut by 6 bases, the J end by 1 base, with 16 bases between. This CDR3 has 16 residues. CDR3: CASSSHREPSNQPQHF. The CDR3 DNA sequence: TGTGCCAGCAGCTCCCACAGGGAACCAAGCAATCAGCCCCAGCATTTT.

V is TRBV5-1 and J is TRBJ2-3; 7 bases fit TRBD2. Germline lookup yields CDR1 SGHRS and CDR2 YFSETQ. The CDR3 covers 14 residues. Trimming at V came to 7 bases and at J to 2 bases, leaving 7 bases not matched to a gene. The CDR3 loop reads CASAPGTITDTQYF. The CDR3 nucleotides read TGCGCCAGCGCCCCCGGGACTATCACAGATACGCAGTATTTT.

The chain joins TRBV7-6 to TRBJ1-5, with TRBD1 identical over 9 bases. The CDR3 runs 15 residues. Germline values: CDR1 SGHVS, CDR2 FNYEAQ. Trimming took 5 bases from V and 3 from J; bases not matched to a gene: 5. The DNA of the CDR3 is TGTGCCAGCAGCCGTGGGACAGGGAACAATCAGCCCCAGCATTTT. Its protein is CASSRGTGNNQPQHF.

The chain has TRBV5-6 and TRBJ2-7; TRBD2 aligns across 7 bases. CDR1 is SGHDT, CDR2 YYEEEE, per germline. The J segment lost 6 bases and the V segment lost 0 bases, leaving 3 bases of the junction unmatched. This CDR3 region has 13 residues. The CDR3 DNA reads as TGTGCCAGCAGCTTGGCGTGGGAGGGCGAGCAGTACTTC. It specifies CASSLAWEGEQYF.

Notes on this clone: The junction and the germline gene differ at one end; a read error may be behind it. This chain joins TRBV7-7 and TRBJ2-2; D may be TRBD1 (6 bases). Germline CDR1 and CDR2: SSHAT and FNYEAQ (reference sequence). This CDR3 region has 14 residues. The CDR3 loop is CASSPVRGTGELFF. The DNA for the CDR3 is TGTGCTAGCAGCCCCGTCAGGGGCACCGGGGAGCTGTTTTTT.

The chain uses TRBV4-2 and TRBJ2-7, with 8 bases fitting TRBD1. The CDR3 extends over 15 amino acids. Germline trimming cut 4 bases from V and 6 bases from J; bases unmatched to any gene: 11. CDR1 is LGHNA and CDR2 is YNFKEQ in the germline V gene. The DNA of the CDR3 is TGTGCCAGCAGCCCAGGGGGGAGGACAGGGAGCGAGCAGTACTTC. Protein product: CASSPGGRTGSEQYF.

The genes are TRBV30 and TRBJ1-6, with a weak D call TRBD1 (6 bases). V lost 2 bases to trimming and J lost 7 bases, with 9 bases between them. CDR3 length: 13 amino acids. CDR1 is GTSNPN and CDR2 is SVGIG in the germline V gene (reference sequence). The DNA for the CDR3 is TGTGCCTGGAGTAGCCAGGGGAATTCACCCCTCCACTTT. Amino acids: CAWSSQGNSPLHF.

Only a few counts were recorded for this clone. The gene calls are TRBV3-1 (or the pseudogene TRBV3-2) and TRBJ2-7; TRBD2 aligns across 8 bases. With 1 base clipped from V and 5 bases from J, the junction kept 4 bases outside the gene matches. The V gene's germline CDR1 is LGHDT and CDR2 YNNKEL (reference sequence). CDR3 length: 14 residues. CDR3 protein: CASSQVGLGNEQYF. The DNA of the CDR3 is TGTGCCAGCAGCCAAGTGGGACTAGGAAACGAGCAGTACTTC.

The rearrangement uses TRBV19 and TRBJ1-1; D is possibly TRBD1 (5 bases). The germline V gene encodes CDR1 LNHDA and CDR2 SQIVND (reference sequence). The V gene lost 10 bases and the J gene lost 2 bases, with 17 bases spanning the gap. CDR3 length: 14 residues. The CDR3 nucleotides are TGTGCCACTATAACACCCGGGACTAACACTGAAGCTTTCTTT. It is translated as CATITPGTNTEAFF.

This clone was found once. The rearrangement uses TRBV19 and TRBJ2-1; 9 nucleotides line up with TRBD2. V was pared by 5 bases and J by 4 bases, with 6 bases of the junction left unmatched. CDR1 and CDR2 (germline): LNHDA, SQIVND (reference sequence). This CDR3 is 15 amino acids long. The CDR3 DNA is TGTGCCAGTAGTGCCCTAGCGGGGATTTACAATGAGCAGTTCTTC. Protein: CASSALAGIYNEQFF.

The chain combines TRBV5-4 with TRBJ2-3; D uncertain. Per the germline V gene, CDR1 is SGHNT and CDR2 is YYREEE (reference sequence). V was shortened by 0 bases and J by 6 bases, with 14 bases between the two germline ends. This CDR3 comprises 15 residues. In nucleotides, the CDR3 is TGTGCCAGCAGCTTGGCACGGCTAGTTGGCGATACGCAGTATTTT. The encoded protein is CASSLARLVGDTQYF.

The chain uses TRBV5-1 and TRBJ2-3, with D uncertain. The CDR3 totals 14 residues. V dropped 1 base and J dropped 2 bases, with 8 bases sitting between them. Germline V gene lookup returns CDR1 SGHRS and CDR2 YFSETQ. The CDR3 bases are TGCGCCAGCAGCTTGACAGCCACCACAGATACGCAGTATTTT. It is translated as CASSLTATTDTQYF. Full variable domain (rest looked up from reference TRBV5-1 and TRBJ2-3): KAGVTQTPRYLIKTRGQQVTLSCSPISGHRSVSWYQQTPGQGLQFLFEYFSETQRNKGNFPGRFSGRQFSNSRSEMNVSTLELGDSALYLCASSLTATTDTQYFGPGTRLTVL.

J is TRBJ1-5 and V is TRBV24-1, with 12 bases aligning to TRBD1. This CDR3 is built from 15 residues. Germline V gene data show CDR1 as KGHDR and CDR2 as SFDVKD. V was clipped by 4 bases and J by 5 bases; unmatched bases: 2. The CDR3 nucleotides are TGTGCCACCAGTGAGGGGACAGGGGGCGATCAGCCCCAGCATTTT. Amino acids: CATSEGTGGDQPQHF.

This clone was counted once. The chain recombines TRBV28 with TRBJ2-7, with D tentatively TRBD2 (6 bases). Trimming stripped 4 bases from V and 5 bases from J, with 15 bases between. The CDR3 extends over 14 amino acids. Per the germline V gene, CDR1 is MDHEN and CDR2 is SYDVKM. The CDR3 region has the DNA TGTGCCAGCAGTTCCATCACCCGGGAGAACGAGCAGTACTTC. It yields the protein CASSSITRENEQYF.

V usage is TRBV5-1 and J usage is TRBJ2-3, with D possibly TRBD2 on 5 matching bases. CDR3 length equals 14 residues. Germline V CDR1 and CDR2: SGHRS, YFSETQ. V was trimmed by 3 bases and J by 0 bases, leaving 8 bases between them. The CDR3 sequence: CASSSSGSTDTQYF. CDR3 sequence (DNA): TGCGCCAGCAGCTCCAGCGGAAGCACAGATACGCAGTATTTT.